The clone carrying this TCR beta chain has at least ten counts. Its antigen is still unknown. This CDR3 comprises 15 residues. Germline CDR1 is SGHRS and CDR2 is YFSETQ. The trim removed 4 bases at V and 3 bases at J, leaving 6 bases unmatched. This specimen comes from a study of CD8 T cells in ankylosing spondylitis. Study-level results: Matched ankylosing spondylitis synovial fluid reportedly contained a significantly enriched population of disease-linked clones.

Generation of TCR beta libraries employed quantitative 5'-RACE incorporating molecular barcodes. TCRdb re-analysed the 5' RACE reads in MiXCR, keeping a single row per CDR3 protein. The table records 150,000 or so distinct CDR3 sequences, under 14% of them present only once. The genes are TRBV5-1 and TRBJ2-3; 9 nucleotides agree with TRBD2. The specimen was blood, either unsorted or a sorted T cell fraction (not recorded which). This receptor was taken from a male donor with ankylosing spondylitis or in good health (not recorded which). Here the CDR3 reads CASSLGGGATDTQYF. Here the CDR3 DNA reads TGCGCCAGCAGCCTTGGCGGGGGGGCAACAGATACGCAGTATTTT.